The 21 T cell receptor beta chains reported below all come from one sample, sequenced in a study of T cell clonality in common variable immunodeficiency. Using immunoSEQ multiplex PCR, the repertoire was profiled, and TCRdb retains in-frame clones only, with some absent. The table lists tens of thousands of clones, with no singletons. Material: peripheral blood mononuclear cells. The source of these receptors is a person aged 18-70 years in good health.

In its sample, this clone was seen many times. The DNA ends 3 residues before the CDR3 does, and the rest of the CDR3 is filled in from the germline J gene. The chain has TRBV27 and TRBJ2-7; no reliable D call. Germline CDR1 is MNHEY and CDR2 is SMNVEV (reference sequence). The CDR3 spans 14 residues. Trimming stripped 6 bases from V and 2 bases from J, with 14 bases between. The CDR3 sequence: CASSLQRSAYEQYF. The part of the CDR3 DNA that was read is TGTGCCAGCAGCCTACAGAGGTCGGCCTACGAG.

This clone was observed at least ten times. The DNA ends 3 residues before the CDR3 does, and the rest of the CDR3 is filled in from the germline J gene. The chain recombines TRBV30 with TRBJ1-2, with a tentative D call TRBD1 (6 bases). In germline, CDR1 is GTSNPN, CDR2 SVGIG (reference sequence). V lost 2 bases and J lost 4, with 8 bases in between. There are 12 residues in the CDR3. CDR3 bases read: TGTGCCTGGAGTCAGGGGATCTATGGC. It translates to CAWSQGIYG. In full, the CDR3 reads CAWSQGIYGYTF.

Many counts were recorded for this clone. The read comes to an end 3 residues before the CDR3 does, leaving the germline J gene to fill in the end. The chain links TRBV27 to TRBJ2-1, with 7 bases identical to TRBD1. This CDR3 has 15 amino acids. Germline-derived CDR1 and CDR2 are MNHEY and SMNVEV (reference sequence). J lost 6 bases, V lost 3 bases, and 8 bases had no gene match. CDR3 region: CASSFTRGMGNEQFF. The sequenced CDR3 bases are TGTGCCAGCAGTTTCACCAGGGGGATGGGCAATGAG.

This clone was seen at least ten times. The CDR3 end falls 3 residues outside the read, so it is completed with the germline J gene. The chain uses TRBV5-1 and TRBJ2-3, with D possibly TRBD2 on 6 matching bases. The germline V gene has CDR1 SGHRS and CDR2 YFSETQ. This CDR3 region has 14 residues. Trimming removed 8 bases from V and 3 bases from J, with 16 bases in between. CDR3 sequence: CASRTGEYTDTQYF. Incomplete CDR3 DNA: TGCGCCAGTAGAACGGGGGAATATACAGATACG.

This clone showed up many times. The CDR3 end falls 3 residues outside the read, so it is completed with the germline J gene. V usage is TRBV18 and J usage is TRBJ1-2; 11 nucleotides align to TRBD1. The CDR3 is 16 residues long. Per germline, CDR1 KGHSH and CDR2 LQKENI. The V and J ends lost 6 bases and 3 bases, in that order; junction bases with no gene match: 9. CDR3: CASSQYGTGGDYGYTF. The sequenced part of the CDR3 DNA is TGTGCCAGCTCCCAATATGGGACAGGGGGAGACTATGGC.

To note about this clone: With the read ending 3 residues before the CDR3 end, the germline J gene is used to fill in that end. The chain links TRBV20-1 to TRBJ1-2; D is possibly TRBD1 (5 bases). CDR3 size: 12 residues. Per the germline V gene, CDR1 is DFQATT and CDR2 is SNEGSKA (reference sequence). CDR3: CSARQQAETYTF. The sequenced part of the CDR3 DNA is TGCAGTGCTAGACAACAGGCGGAGACC.

This clone was counted many times. Read sequence stops 3 residues before the CDR3 end, and the germline J gene provides the missing end. The rearrangement uses TRBV20-1 and TRBJ2-3; 7 bases are a match to TRBD2. The V segment lost 0 bases and the J segment 4 bases; nucleotides outside the gene matches: 7. Germline CDR1 reads DFQATT; CDR2 reads SNEGSKA (reference sequence). The CDR3 has 15 amino acids. CDR3 amino acids: CSARESGAWADTQYF. The sequenced CDR3 bases are TGCAGTGCTAGAGAAAGCGGGGCTTGGGCAGATACG.

This clone was detected many times. The sequence runs out 3 residues before the end of the CDR3; the remainder is reconstructed from the germline J gene. V usage is TRBV18 and J usage is TRBJ1-2, with TRBD1 matching over 8 bases. The germline CDR1 and CDR2 sequences are KGHSH and LQKENI. V lost 4 bases, J lost 5 bases, and 3 bases stayed unmatched. This CDR3 spans 13 amino acids. This chain's CDR3 is CASSQDRVYGYTF. The CDR3 DNA, read in part, is TGTGCCAGCTCACAGGACAGGGTGTATGGC.

This clone was recorded many times. The read terminates 3 residues before the CDR3 end, so the remaining end is supplied by the germline J gene. This sample also contains other DNA sequences that code for the same CDR3. The chain uses TRBV18 and TRBJ1-6, with D unclear. Germline V gene sequence: CDR1 KGHSH, CDR2 LQKENI. V was pared by 4 bases and J by 0 bases, with 4 bases between. This CDR3 contains 14 residues. The CDR3 DNA, read in part, is TGTGCCAGCTCACTCGGCTCCTATAATTCACCC. This sequence encodes CASSLGSYNSP. The whole CDR3 sequence reads CASSLGSYNSPLHF.

Many counts were recorded for this clone. The CDR3 extends 3 residues past the end of the read, so its final part is completed from the germline J gene. This chain connects TRBV14 to TRBJ2-2; tentatively, D is TRBD1 (6 bases). Looked up from germline, CDR1 is SGHDN and CDR2 is FVKESK. This CDR3 has 16 amino acids. CDR3 sequence: CASSRRTASYNSPLFF. CDR3 bases read: TGTGCCAGCAGCCGCCGGACAGCGTCCTATAATTCACCG.

In this sample, this clone turned up a few times. The CDR3 end falls 3 residues outside the read, so it is completed with the germline J gene. The gene calls are TRBV20-1 and TRBJ1-2, with D possibly matching TRBD1 (5 bases). The V gene's germline CDR1 is DFQATT and CDR2 SNEGSKA (reference sequence). The CDR3 is made up of 15 amino acids. The sequenced part of the CDR3 DNA is TGCAGTGCTCGGTTTTTGGGGGGGAGCTCCTACGAC. Amino acids: CSARFLGGSSYD. The full-length CDR3 reads as CSARFLGGSSYDYTF.

This clone has a count of ten or more. The read finishes 3 residues shy of the CDR3 end, and the germline J gene is used to complete it. The chain joins TRBV24-1 to TRBJ2-2; D is perhaps TRBD2 (6 bases). Looked up from germline, CDR1 is KGHDR and CDR2 is SFDVKD. Trimming cost V 9 bases and J 1 base, with 8 bases left between them. The CDR3 sequence is 13 residues long. The chain's CDR3 is CATRDLNTGELFF. The CDR3 DNA, read in part, is TGTGCCACCCGGGACTTGAACACCGGGGAG.

This clone was counted many times. The read finishes 3 residues shy of the CDR3 end, and the germline J gene is used to complete it. The J gene is TRBJ2-2, the V gene TRBV30; the match to TRBD2 covers 8 bases. CDR1 GTSNPN and CDR2 SVGIG come from the germline V gene (reference sequence). There are 14 residues in the CDR3. The CDR3 bases that were read are TGTGCCTGGAGTGGGCCGGGGGGGAGTGAAAAG. This translates into CAWSGPGGSEK. The whole CDR3 protein is CAWSGPGGSEKLFF. Looking up the rest from reference TRBV30 and TRBJ2-2 gives the full variable domain: SQTIHQWPATLVQPVGSPLSLECTVEGTSNPNLYWYRQAAGRGLQLLFYSVGIGQISSEVPQNLSASRPQDRQFILSSKKLLLSDSGFYLCAWSGPGGSEKLFFGEGSRLTVL.

This clone was observed at least ten times. The CDR3 end is not reached by the read, which stops 3 residues before it; the germline J gene fills it in. V is TRBV30 and J is TRBJ2-1; TRBD1 matches at 7 bases. Losses at the gene ends were 0 bases for V and 9 bases for J; bases not matched to a gene: 2. This CDR3 has 12 amino acids. The germline V gene has CDR1 GTSNPN and CDR2 SVGIG (reference sequence). The covered CDR3 bases are TGTGCCTGGAGTGTCGACAGGGTTGAG. Translated, it gives CAWSVDRVE. In full, the CDR3 is CAWSVDRVEQFF.

This clone came up many times. The read halts 3 residues ahead of the CDR3 end, with the missing end drawn from the germline J gene. The chain is built from TRBV7-2 and TRBJ2-1, with 8 positions matching TRBD1. With V trimmed by 4 bases and J by 3 bases, 5 bases remained unmatched. CDR3 length: 15 amino acids. Germline V gene data show CDR1 as SGHTA and CDR2 as FQGNSA. The CDR3 bases that were read are TGTGCCAGCAGCTCCGGGACAGGCCTCTACAATGAG. This codes for CASSSGTGLYNE. The whole CDR3 protein is CASSSGTGLYNEQFF.

CDR3 DNA (partial): TGTGCCAGCAGCCTACCACAGGGTTGGTGGAATGAG. Translation: CASSLPQGWWNE. The full CDR3 protein reads CASSLPQGWWNEQFF. The genes are TRBV7-8 and TRBJ2-1, with a weak D call TRBD1 (6 bases). The read finishes 3 residues shy of the CDR3 end, and the germline J gene is used to complete it. The germline V gene encodes CDR1 SGHVS and CDR2 FQNEAQ. V was shortened by 5 bases and J by 7 bases, with 18 bases between the two germline ends. The CDR3 totals 15 residues.

This clone was seen at least ten times. CDR3 loop: CASSSRDSDDYGYTF. CDR3 DNA (partial): TGTGCCAGCAGCTCGAGGGACAGTGATGACTATGGC. The chain couples TRBV5-4 to TRBJ1-2; 7 positions match TRBD1. The missing CDR3 end, 3 residues past where the read stops, is filled in from the germline J gene. The V gene's germline CDR1 is SGHNT and CDR2 YYREEE (reference sequence). The CDR3 length is 15 residues. Unmatched junction bases numbered 8, after V lost 3 bases and J lost 3 bases.

Many counts were recorded for this clone. The read stops 3 residues short of the end of the CDR3; the missing end is completed from the germline J gene. V usage is TRBV2 and J usage is TRBJ2-5, with 10 nucleotides matching TRBD2. This CDR3 has 15 residues. With V trimmed by 3 bases and J by 4 bases, 5 bases remained unmatched. CDR1 SNHLY and CDR2 FYNNEI come from the germline V gene. CDR3: CASSDIAGGGETQYF. The sequenced part of the CDR3 DNA is TGTGCCAGCAGTGACATAGCGGGGGGAGGAGAGACC.

Incomplete CDR3 DNA: TGTGCCAGTAGTCCCCGTCCATCCGGGACAGGC. This gives the protein CASSPRPSGTG. The complete CDR3 protein is CASSPRPSGTGYTF. This rearrangement joins TRBV19 to TRBJ1-2; possible D gene TRBD1, 6 bases. The CDR3 end falls 3 residues outside the read, so it is completed with the germline J gene. Per germline, CDR1 LNHDA and CDR2 SQIVND (reference sequence). The CDR3 is 14 residues long.

The table lists this clone with many counts. Coverage ceases 3 residues before the CDR3 finishes, and the germline J gene fills in the end. The gene calls are TRBV5-5 and TRBJ1-4; no firm D call. This CDR3 region has 15 residues. V gave up 2 bases and J gave up 4 bases, with 12 bases separating them. Germline CDR1 and CDR2: SGHKS and YYEKEE (reference sequence). Incomplete CDR3 DNA: TGTGCCAGCAGCTTCGGGGTTGCGGGTAATGAAAAA. The encoded protein is CASSFGVAGNEK. The complete CDR3 sequence is CASSFGVAGNEKLFF.

On this clone: The read comes to an end 3 residues before the CDR3 does, leaving the germline J gene to fill in the end. The chain recombines TRBV30 with TRBJ1-5, with 8 bases identical to TRBD1. V shed 3 bases and J 0 bases; nucleotides not matched to a gene: 10. The CDR3 runs 17 residues. Germline V gene data show CDR1 as GTSNPN and CDR2 as SVGIG (reference sequence). Partial CDR3 DNA: TGTGCCTGGAGCGGGGACAGGACTCCATATAGCAATCAGCCC. Its protein is CAWSGDRTPYSNQP. The whole CDR3 reads CAWSGDRTPYSNQPQHF.